This TCR beta chain was retrieved from a study of T cell repertoires in cytomegalovirus infection. Study background: CMV infection plus the matching HLA type was flagged by public TCR beta signatures.

This clonotype was seen once. Via MiXCR, TCRdb re-called the reads, giving one row per CDR3 protein. The data contain around 130,000 distinct CDR3 sequences, approximately 9.2% of them singletons. Germline V gene sequence: CDR1 PRHDT, CDR2 FYEKMQ (reference sequence). Trimming took 0 bases from V and 2 from J, leaving 10 bases between them. The CDR3 covers 16 residues. The sequence was obtained from a human donor in good health (CMV status not recorded). Some clones in this sample may be carry-over from other donors' samples. The chain is built from TRBV13 and TRBJ2-2; D is perhaps TRBD2 (6 bases). The sequencing sample was made of PBMCs. The CDR3 coding sequence is TGTGCCAGCAGCTTAGGGGCGGGGCCCAACACCGGGGAGCTGTTTTTT. Its protein product is CASSLGAGPNTGELFF.